The rows below give T cell receptor beta chains drawn from one sample of a study of beta chain features in type 1 diabetes. Sequencing used immunoSEQ multiplex PCR; TCRdb keeps in-frame clones, though not all of them. This table holds tens of thousands of clones, approximately 69% found once. Sequenced material: Tregs from blood. Receptor source: a young man with type 1 diabetes. Each CDR3 is given with its conserved first and last residue. Fields, in order: V gene, clone size, D gene, J gene, CDR3 protein, CDR3 DNA. D genes are given only for firm matches. Expanded clones are given a class, and other clones once, few, many or no size at all.

TRBV5-6	few	-	TRBJ2-2	CASSLERRANTGELFF	TGTGCCAGCAGCTTGGAGCGCAGAGCGAACACCGGGGAGCTGTTTTTT
TRBV29-1	few	-	TRBJ2-7	CSAMTGATYEQYF	TGCAGCGCCATGACAGGTGCGACCTACGAGCAGTACTTC
TRBV30	-	TRBD1	TRBJ1-1	CAWRLTGTGGRTEAFF	TGTGCCTGGAGATTAACCGGGACAGGGGGCAGAACTGAAGCTTTCTTT
TRBV7-2	few	-	TRBJ1-2	CASSWRGPYGYTF	TGTGCCAGCAGCTGGAGAGGCCCCTATGGCTACACCTTC
TRBV5-4	few	-	TRBJ2-1	CASSLRGSYNEQFF	TGTGCCAGCAGCTTGAGGGGCTCCTACAATGAGCAGTTCTTC
TRBV27	-	-	TRBJ2-7	CASSPTVSYEQYF	TGTGCCAGCAGCCCGACAGTTTCCTACGAGCAGTACTTC
TRBV18	-	TRBD1	TRBJ2-2	CASSPPTGRTRELFF	TGTGCCAGCTCACCACCGACAGGGCGTACCAGGGAGCTGTTTTTT
TRBV2	once	-	TRBJ2-2	CASTDGGGTLGTGELFF	TGTGCCAGCACCGACGGGGGTGGGACTCTGGGAACCGGGGAGCTGTTTTTT
TRBV4-2	-	TRBD1	TRBJ1-4	CASSLGGQGNEKLFF	TGTGCCAGCAGCTTGGGGGGACAGGGGAATGAAAAACTGTTTTTT
TRBV29-1	-	-	TRBJ2-7	CSVGQRGYEQYF	TGCAGCGTTGGGCAAAGGGGGTACGAGCAGTACTTC
TRBV19	-	TRBD2	TRBJ2-1	CASSIPGLAGGLNEQFF	TGTGCCAGTAGTATCCCCGGACTAGCGGGGGGGCTCAATGAGCAGTTCTTC
TRBV5-4	-	TRBD2	TRBJ2-5	CASSPGGGAIGMAQYF	TGTGCCAGCAGCCCGGGCGGGGGGGCTATTGGGATGGCCCAGTACTTC
TRBV5-1	-	-	TRBJ1-1	CASSPLTQMDTEAFF	TGCGCCAGCAGCCCCCTGACACAAATGGACACTGAAGCTTTCTTT
TRBV28	-	TRBD1	TRBJ1-4	CASSFPGQGGEKLFF	TGTGCCAGCAGTTTCCCAGGACAGGGAGGTGAAAAACTGTTTTTT
TRBV18	-	-	TRBJ2-3	CASSPPGVSTDTQYF	TGTGCCAGCTCACCACCGGGAGTGAGCACAGATACGCAGTATTTT
TRBV18	-	-	TRBJ2-1	CASSLGVSAGNEQFF	TGTGCCAGCTCACTCGGGGTCTCGGCGGGTAATGAGCAGTTCTTC
TRBV5-1	-	-	TRBJ2-1	CASSLPPPVNEQFF	TGCGCCAGCAGCTTACCCCCACCAGTCAATGAGCAGTTCTTC
TRBV10-3	-	-	TRBJ2-1	CAISVLSEPSYNEQFF	TGTGCCATCAGTGTACTTAGCGAACCCTCCTACAATGAGCAGTTCTTC
TRBV6-5	-	-	TRBJ2-2	CAVRPTGNTGELFF	TGTGCCGTCAGACCTACGGGGAACACCGGGGAGCTGTTTTTT
TRBV7-9	-	-	TRBJ1-5	CASSPAVGHSNQPQHF	TGTGCCAGCAGCCCCGCTGTGGGCCATAGCAATCAGCCCCAGCATTTT
TRBV11-2	-	TRBD2	TRBJ2-5	CASSLGLAGFQETQYF	TGTGCCAGCAGCTTAGGGCTAGCGGGATTCCAAGAGACCCAGTACTTC